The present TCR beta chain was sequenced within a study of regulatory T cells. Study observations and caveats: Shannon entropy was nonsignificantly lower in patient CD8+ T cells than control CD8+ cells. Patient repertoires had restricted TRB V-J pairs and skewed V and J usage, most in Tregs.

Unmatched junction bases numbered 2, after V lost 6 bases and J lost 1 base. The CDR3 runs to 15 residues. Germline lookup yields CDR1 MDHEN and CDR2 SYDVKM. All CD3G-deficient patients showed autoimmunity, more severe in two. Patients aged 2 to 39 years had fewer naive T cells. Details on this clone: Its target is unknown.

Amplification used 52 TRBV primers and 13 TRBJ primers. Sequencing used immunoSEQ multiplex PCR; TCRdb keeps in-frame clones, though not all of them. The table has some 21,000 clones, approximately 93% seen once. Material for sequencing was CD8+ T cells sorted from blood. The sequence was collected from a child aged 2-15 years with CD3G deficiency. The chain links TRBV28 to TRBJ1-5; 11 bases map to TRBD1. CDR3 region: CASRRTGGSNQPQHF. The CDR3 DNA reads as TGTGCCAGCAGAAGGACAGGGGGCAGCAATCAGCCCCAGCATTTT. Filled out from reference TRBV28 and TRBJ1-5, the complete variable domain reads DVKVTQSSRYLVKRTGEKVFLECVQDMDHENMFWYRQDPGLGLRLIYFSYDVKMKEKGDIPEGYSVSREKKERFSLILESASTNQTSMYLCASRRTGGSNQPQHFGDGTRLSIL.